The 22 T cell receptor beta chains reported below all come from one sample, sequenced in a study of a mutant IDH1 vaccine in newly diagnosed glioma. Their antigens remain unidentified. Data came from immunoSEQ multiplex PCR; TCRdb stores just in-frame clones and leaves some out. The data contain roughly 64,000 clones, 65% to 75% of them seen just once; the ten biggest clones take up 4.5% to 5%. Time point reported: week 35, safety follow-up. Vaccination used 300 ug of mutant IDH1 20-mer peptide per dose, with topical imiquimod. The sample in question was PBMCs, obtained from a glioma patient whose treatment included an IDH1 peptide vaccine. These receptors originate from a man in his fifties or sixties with glioma.

This clone appeared once. The CDR3 nucleotides read TGTGCCAGCAGTTTAGCCTCTATGGAGCAGTTCTTC. This sequence encodes CASSLASMEQFF. This chain connects TRBV14 to TRBJ2-1; D is unclear. The CDR3 totals 12 residues. Trimming pared 6 bases from V and 10 bases from J, leaving 13 bases between. Germline CDR1 SGHDN, CDR2 FVKESK.

The chain is built from TRBV4-1 and TRBJ1-1; D gene ambiguous. Germline-derived CDR1 and CDR2 are MGHRA and YSYEKL. CDR3 size: 15 residues. Trimming stripped 0 bases from V and 0 bases from J, with 8 bases between. CDR3 sequence reads: CASSQERGLNTEAFF. The CDR3 nucleotides read TGCGCCAGCAGCCAAGAGCGAGGATTGAACACTGAAGCTTTCTTT.

This clone was observed a single time. V and J are TRBV7-9 and TRBJ1-1, with D unresolved. In germline, CDR1 is SEHNR, CDR2 FQNEAQ (reference sequence). The length of the CDR3 is 14 residues. V gave up 3 bases and J gave up 5 bases, with 13 bases separating them. CDR3 nucleotide sequence: TGTGCCAGCAGCTTTTCCTCCCCCGGGACTGAAGCTTTCTTT. It is translated as CASSFSSPGTEAFF.

There are a few counts of this clone. This chain joins TRBV14 and TRBJ2-5; no definite D call. Germline CDR1 reads SGHDN; CDR2 reads FVKESK. The CDR3 is 13 amino acids. Trimming cost V 3 bases and J 1 base, with 6 bases left between them. The CDR3 loop reads CASSHFIQETQYF. CDR3 sequence (DNA): TGTGCCAGCAGCCATTTCATCCAAGAGACCCAGTACTTC.

The V and J genes are TRBV5-4 and TRBJ1-2, with D uncertain. V lost 4 bases, J lost 0 bases, and 13 bases lay in between. Germline V gene sequence: CDR1 SGHNT, CDR2 YYREEE (reference sequence). The CDR3 is 15 residues long. Here the CDR3 reads CASSPEGGTNYGYTF. The CDR3 coding sequence is TGTGCCAGCAGCCCAGAGGGCGGAACTAACTATGGCTACACCTTC.

This clone occurred once. The chain combines TRBV2 with TRBJ1-2, with D perhaps matching TRBD1 (5 bases). The CDR3 extends over 12 amino acids. The germline V gene encodes CDR1 SNHLY and CDR2 FYNNEI. Trimming shortened V by 8 bases and J by 5 bases, and 12 bases separated the two germline ends. The CDR3, as DNA: TGTGCCAGCGGGGCGGGTGAATATGGCTACACCTTC. Translated, it gives CASGAGEYGYTF. The complete variable domain, with remaining parts taken from reference TRBV2 and TRBJ1-2, reads EPEVTQTPSHQVTQMGQEVILRCVPISNHLYFYWYRQILGQKVEFLVSFYNNEISEKSEIFDDQFSVERPDGSNFTLKIRSTKLEDSAMYFCASGAGEYGYTFGSGTRLTVV.

The chain couples TRBV5-4 to TRBJ2-5; weak D call: TRBD2 (5 bases). Germline V gene lookup returns CDR1 SGHNT and CDR2 YYREEE (reference sequence). The CDR3 contains 14 residues. V dropped 1 base and J dropped 2 bases, with 9 bases sitting between them. DNA for the CDR3: TGTGCCAGCAGCTTGAAGCGGAGGCAAGAGACCCAGTACTTC. Translation gives CASSLKRRQETQYF. The full variable domain, rest sourced from reference TRBV5-4 and TRBJ2-5, is ETGVTQSPTHLIKTRGQQVTLRCSSQSGHNTVSWYQQALGQGPQFIFQYYREEENGRGNFPPRFSGLQFPNYSSELNVNALELDDSALYLCASSLKRRQETQYFGPGTRLLVL.

V and J are TRBV7-9 and TRBJ2-1; possible D gene TRBD2, 6 bases. This CDR3 is 14 amino acids long. Germline loops: CDR1 SEHNR, CDR2 FQNEAQ (reference sequence). Trimming took off 1 base at V and 7 bases at J, with 11 bases between the two ends. The CDR3 spells CASSLGGGMNEQFF. The CDR3 region has the DNA TGTGCCAGCAGCTTAGGGGGAGGTATGAATGAGCAGTTCTTC.

This chain connects TRBV6-5 to TRBJ1-2; D gene unclear. CDR1 MNHEY and CDR2 SVGAGI come from the germline V gene. The CDR3 is made up of 13 amino acids. V shed 7 bases and J shed 7 bases, with 16 bases lying between them. CDR3 amino acids: CASTQPGSFGYTF. CDR3 nucleotides: TGTGCCAGCACCCAGCCGGGATCGTTTGGCTACACCTTC.

The chain uses TRBV7-2 and TRBJ1-3; D is uncertain. V was shortened by 4 bases and J by 3 bases, with 7 bases between the two germline ends. Germline values: CDR1 SGHTA, CDR2 FQGNSA. There are 13 residues in the CDR3. This CDR3 reads CASSWESGNTIYF. The DNA of the CDR3 is TGTGCCAGCAGCTGGGAGAGTGGAAACACCATATATTTT. Combining the CDR3 with reference TRBV7-2 and TRBJ1-3 gives the whole variable domain GAGVSQSPSNKVTEKGKDVELRCDPISGHTALYWYRQSLGQGLEFLIYFQGNSAPDKSGLPSDRFSAERTGGSVSTLTIQRTQQEDSAVYLCASSWESGNTIYFGEGSWLTVV.

This clone was counted only a few times. The J gene is TRBJ1-1, the V gene TRBV30; a weak D match, TRBD1 (6 bases). CDR3 size: 13 residues. Germline CDR1 reads GTSNPN; CDR2 reads SVGIG (reference sequence). With 5 bases removed from V and 3 bases from J, the gap between germline ends came to 13 bases. DNA for the CDR3: TGTGCCTGGGCCCCAACAGGGTACACTGAAGCTTTCTTT. The encoded protein is CAWAPTGYTEAFF.

The chain combines TRBV27 with TRBJ1-1; no reliable D call. Trimming cost V 5 bases and J 0 bases, with 16 bases left between them. Looked up from germline, CDR1 is MNHEY and CDR2 is SMNVEV (reference sequence). The CDR3 has 16 amino acids. CDR3 amino acids: CASSPPPEDLNTEAFF. CDR3 DNA sequence: TGTGCCAGCAGTCCTCCCCCTGAGGACCTGAACACTGAAGCTTTCTTT.

The gene calls are TRBV25-1 and TRBJ1-1; D gene uncertain. V lost 4 bases and J lost 5, with 14 bases in between. Per germline, CDR1 MGHDK and CDR2 SYGVNS. The CDR3 consists of 14 residues. The CDR3 DNA follows: TGTGCCAGCAGTGTCTCGGGCCGTGGAACTGAAGCTTTCTTT. Residues: CASSVSGRGTEAFF.

The V call is TRBV30, the J call TRBJ2-7; 10 nucleotides agree with TRBD1. CDR3 size: 13 residues. Looked up from germline, CDR1 is GTSNPN and CDR2 is SVGIG (reference sequence). V trimming: 5 bases; J trimming: 5 bases; junction bases outside the gene matches: 6. This chain's CDR3 is CAWDRGQSNEQYF. The CDR3 DNA reads as TGTGCCTGGGACAGGGGGCAGAGCAACGAGCAGTACTTC.

This chain joins TRBV2 and TRBJ1-5; D is ambiguous. This CDR3 spans 14 amino acids. CDR1 SNHLY and CDR2 FYNNEI come from the germline V gene. V was pared by 6 bases and J by 2 bases, with 11 bases between. The CDR3 nucleotides read TGTGCCAGCAGCCCCAGGCTCGGCAATCAGCCCCAGCATTTT. Amino acids: CASSPRLGNQPQHF.

The genes are TRBV9 and TRBJ1-2, with unresolved D. V dropped 4 bases and J dropped 0 bases, with 7 bases sitting between them. The length of the CDR3 is 13 residues. Germline V gene sequence: CDR1 SGDLS, CDR2 YYNGEE. The CDR3 DNA sequence: TGTGCCAGCAGCCCGGGTTCTAACTATGGCTACACCTTC. Translated: CASSPGSNYGYTF.

The table lists this clone with many counts. The chain is built from TRBV4-3 and TRBJ1-1, with D maybe TRBD1 (6 bases). Germline CDR1 reads LGHNA; CDR2 reads YSLEER. The V gene lost 4 bases and the J gene lost 5 bases, with 11 bases spanning the gap. This CDR3 region has 13 residues. The CDR3, as DNA: TGCGCCAGCAGCCCCGAGGGGGGGACTGAAGCTTTCTTT. Translating gives CASSPEGGTEAFF.

The chain links TRBV30 to TRBJ1-6; D is undetermined. V dropped 3 bases and J dropped 2 bases, with 2 bases sitting between them. The length of the CDR3 is 12 residues. In germline, CDR1 is GTSNPN, CDR2 SVGIG (reference sequence). CDR3 region: CAWRTYNSPLHF. The CDR3 DNA is TGTGCCTGGAGGACCTATAATTCACCCCTCCACTTT. The whole variable domain, filled in from reference TRBV30 and TRBJ1-6, reads SQTIHQWPATLVQPVGSPLSLECTVEGTSNPNLYWYRQAAGRGLQLLFYSVGIGQISSEVPQNLSASRPQDRQFILSSKKLLLSDSGFYLCAWRTYNSPLHFGNGTRLTVT.

The chain joins TRBV4-2 to TRBJ1-1; possible D gene TRBD1, 5 bases. CDR1 is LGHNA and CDR2 is YNFKEQ in the germline V gene. V lost 5 bases, J lost 4 bases, and 17 bases lay in between. The CDR3 is 15 residues long. Here the CDR3 reads CASSKAGEGSTEAFF. The CDR3 DNA is TGTGCCAGCAGCAAGGCGGGGGAAGGCAGCACTGAAGCTTTCTTT.

The chain carries TRBV7-9 and TRBJ1-2; D unclear. There are 15 residues in the CDR3. V lost 1 base, J lost 3 bases, and 12 bases lay in between. The germline gives CDR1 SEHNR, CDR2 FQNEAQ (reference sequence). This chain's CDR3 is CASSLGSPGDYGYTF. As DNA, the CDR3 is TGTGCCAGCAGCTTAGGGAGTCCGGGAGACTATGGCTACACCTTC.

The rearrangement joins TRBV2 to TRBJ1-1, with no clear D. Germline CDR1 SNHLY, CDR2 FYNNEI. The CDR3 runs to 14 residues. Trimming stripped 4 bases from V and 6 bases from J, with 15 bases between. The CDR3 nucleotides read TGTGCCAGCAGTGCCGGGCCCCGCGGTGCTGAAGCTTTCTTT. It translates to CASSAGPRGAEAFF.

This clone has just a few counts. The CDR3 reads CAWSVLGIAGLEQYF. In DNA form, the CDR3 reads TGTGCCTGGAGTGTACTAGGGATAGCGGGGTTGGAGCAGTACTTC. The V call is TRBV30, the J call TRBJ2-7; the match to TRBD2 covers 8 bases. The V and J ends lost 0 bases and 7 bases, in that order; junction bases with no gene match: 11. CDR3 length: 15 amino acids. Per germline, CDR1 GTSNPN and CDR2 SVGIG (reference sequence).